Listed below are T cell receptor beta chains from one sample, sequenced in a study of blood T cells in healthy people across ages. MiXCR, run by TCRdb on the 5' RACE reads, gives a single entry per CDR3 protein. Found here are 1 million to 1.2 million distinct CDR3 sequences, roughly two fifths of them singletons; the top ten hold around 13%. Sequenced: blood. The origin of the receptors is a man younger than 30 in good health. The CDR3 runs from the conserved cysteine through the conserved F or W. Fields, in order: clone size, D gene, J gene, V gene, CDR3 protein, CDR3 DNA. D genes are given only for firm matches. Size values are once, few and many counts, or a class for expanded clones, and some rows have none.

few - TRBJ2-1 TRBV14 CASSHFNEQFF TGTGCCAGCAGCCACTTCAATGAGCAGTTCTTC
- - TRBJ1-2 TRBV3-1 CASSQDIRELFYGYTF TGTGCCAGCAGCCAAGATATCAGGGAATTGTTCTATGGCTACACCTTC
- - TRBJ1-2 TRBV11-2 CASSLDPGHYYGYTF TGTGCCAGCAGCTTAGATCCGGGACACTACTATGGCTACACCTTC
- - TRBJ1-2 TRBV29-1 CSVERAEISDYGYTF TGCAGCGTTGAACGGGCCGAAATTTCGGACTATGGCTACACCTTC
once - TRBJ1-1 TRBV10-3 CAISESRKGDTEAFF TGTGCCATCAGTGAGTCGAGGAAGGGAGACACTGAAGCTTTCTTT
- - TRBJ2-6 TRBV19 CATRSRGDGANVLTF TGTGCCACCCGTTCAAGGGGGGATGGGGCCAACGTCCTGACTTTC
- TRBD1 TRBJ2-1 TRBV5-4 CASSVITGDPYNEQFF TGTGCCAGCAGCGTCATAACAGGGGATCCCTACAATGAGCAGTTCTTC
- - TRBJ2-3 TRBV5-8 CASSLELGRTQYF TGTGCCAGCAGCTTGGAACTAGGCCGTACGCAGTATTTT
many - TRBJ2-5 TRBV5-1 CASSVSGETQYF TGCGCCAGCAGCGTATCGGGAGAGACCCAGTACTTC
few TRBD1 TRBJ2-1 TRBV7-2 CASTLTGTGVYNEQFF TGTGCCAGCACCCTGACCGGGACAGGGGTTTACAATGAGCAGTTCTTC
- TRBD1 TRBJ1-2 TRBV12-3/TRBV12-4 CASSHTGAFPYGYTF TGTGCCAGCAGTCATACAGGGGCCTTCCCCTATGGCTACACCTTC
- - TRBJ2-1 TRBV20-1 CSARPRDKSSYNEQFF TGCAGTGCTAGGCCAAGGGACAAGAGCTCCTACAATGAGCAGTTCTTC
- - TRBJ1-4 TRBV29-1 CSVEDRDKKLFF TGCAGCGTTGAAGATCGGGACAAAAAACTGTTTTTT
few - TRBJ2-5 TRBV9 CASSEGLGVETQYF TGTGCCAGCAGCGAGGGGCTGGGAGTAGAGACCCAGTACTTC
- - TRBJ2-7 TRBV6-1 CASSEGMAELYEQYF TGTGCCAGCAGTGAAGGGATGGCAGAACTCTACGAGCAGTACTTC
few - TRBJ2-1 TRBV20-1 CSASTPASYNEQFF TGCAGTGCTTCGACACCTGCTTCCTACAATGAGCAGTTCTTC
- - TRBJ1-4 TRBV28 CASRLGGRRMSEKLFF TGTGCCAGCAGGCTTGGGGGACGGAGGATGAGTGAAAAACTGTTTTTT
few - TRBJ2-1 TRBV11-2 CASSVGLEREQFF TGTGCCAGCAGCGTTGGTCTAGAGCGGGAGCAGTTCTTC
once - TRBJ2-2 TRBV2 CASSEEGVGNTGELFF TGTGCCAGCAGTGAGGAGGGGGTTGGGAACACCGGGGAGCTGTTTTTT
- - TRBJ1-1 TRBV6-2/TRBV6-3 CASRPEALMNTEAFF TGTGCCAGCAGACCCGAAGCCTTAATGAACACTGAAGCTTTCTTT
- TRBD1 TRBJ2-7 TRBV7-8 CASSLTGATQFHEQYF TGTGCCAGCAGCTTAACAGGGGCCACACAATTCCACGAGCAGTACTTC